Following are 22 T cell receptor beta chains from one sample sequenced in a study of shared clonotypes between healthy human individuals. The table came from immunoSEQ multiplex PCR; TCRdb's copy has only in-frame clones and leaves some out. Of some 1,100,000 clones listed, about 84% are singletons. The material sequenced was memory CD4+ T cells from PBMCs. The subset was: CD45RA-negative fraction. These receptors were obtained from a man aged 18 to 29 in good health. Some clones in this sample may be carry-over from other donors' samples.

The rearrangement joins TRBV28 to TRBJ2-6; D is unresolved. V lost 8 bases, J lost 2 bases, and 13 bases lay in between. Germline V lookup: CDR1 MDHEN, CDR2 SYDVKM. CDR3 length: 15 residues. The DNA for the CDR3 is TGTGCCAGCGCTCGGAGAGGAGCTGGGGCCAACGTCCTGACTTTC. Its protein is CASARRGAGANVLTF.

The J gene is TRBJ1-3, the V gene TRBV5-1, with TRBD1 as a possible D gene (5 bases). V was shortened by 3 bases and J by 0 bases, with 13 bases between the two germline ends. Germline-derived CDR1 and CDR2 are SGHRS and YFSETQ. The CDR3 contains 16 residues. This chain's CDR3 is CASSYGAEASGNTIYF. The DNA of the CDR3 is TGCGCCAGCAGCTACGGGGCAGAAGCCTCTGGAAACACCATATATTTT.

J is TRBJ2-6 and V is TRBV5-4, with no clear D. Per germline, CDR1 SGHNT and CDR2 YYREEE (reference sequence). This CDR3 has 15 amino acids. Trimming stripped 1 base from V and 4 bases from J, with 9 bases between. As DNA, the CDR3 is TGTGCCAGCAGCTTGACCTCTTCGGGGGCCAACGTCCTGACTTTC. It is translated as CASSLTSSGANVLTF.

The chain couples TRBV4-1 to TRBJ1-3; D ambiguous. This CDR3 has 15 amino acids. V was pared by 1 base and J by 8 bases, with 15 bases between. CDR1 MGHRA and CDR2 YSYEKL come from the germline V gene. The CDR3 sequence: CASSQVVTHEDTIYF. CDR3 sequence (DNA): TGCGCCAGCAGCCAAGTGGTTACACATGAAGACACCATATATTTT.

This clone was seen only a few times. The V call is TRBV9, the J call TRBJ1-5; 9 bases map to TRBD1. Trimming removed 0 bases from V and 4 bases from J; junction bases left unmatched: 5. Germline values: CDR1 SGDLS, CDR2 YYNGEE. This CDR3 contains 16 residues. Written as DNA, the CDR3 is TGTGCCAGCAGCGTAGACGGGACAGGGCCGAATCAGCCCCAGCATTTT. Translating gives CASSVDGTGPNQPQHF.

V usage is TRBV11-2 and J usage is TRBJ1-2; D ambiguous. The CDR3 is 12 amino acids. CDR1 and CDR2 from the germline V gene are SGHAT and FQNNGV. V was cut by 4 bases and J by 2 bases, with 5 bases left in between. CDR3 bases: TGTGCCAGCAGCTACAGCAACTATGGCTACACCTTC. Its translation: CASSYSNYGYTF. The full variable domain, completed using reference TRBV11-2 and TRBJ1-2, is EAGVAQSPRYKIIEKRQSVAFWCNPISGHATLYWYQQILGQGPKLLIQFQNNGVVDDSQLPKDRFSAERLKGVDSTLKIQPAKLEDSAVYLCASSYSNYGYTFGSGTRLTVV.

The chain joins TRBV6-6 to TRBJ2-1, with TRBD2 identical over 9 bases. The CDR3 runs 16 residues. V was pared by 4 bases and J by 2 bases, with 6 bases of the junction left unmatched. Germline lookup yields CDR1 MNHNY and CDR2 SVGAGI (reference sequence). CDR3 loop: CASSSASGTPYNEQFF. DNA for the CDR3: TGTGCCAGCAGTTCGGCTAGCGGGACCCCCTACAATGAGCAGTTCTTC.

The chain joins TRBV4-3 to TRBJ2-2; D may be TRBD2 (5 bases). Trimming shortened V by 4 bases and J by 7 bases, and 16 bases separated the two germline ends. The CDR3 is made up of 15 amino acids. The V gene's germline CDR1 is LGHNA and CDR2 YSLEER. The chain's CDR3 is CASSRTRGVFGELFF. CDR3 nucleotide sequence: TGCGCCAGCAGCCGTACTCGGGGAGTATTCGGGGAGCTGTTTTTT.

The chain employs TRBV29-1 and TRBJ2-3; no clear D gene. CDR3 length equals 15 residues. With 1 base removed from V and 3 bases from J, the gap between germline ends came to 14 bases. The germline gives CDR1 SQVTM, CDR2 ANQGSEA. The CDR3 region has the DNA TGCAGCGTTGAAGGTACAGCAGGAGTTACAGATACGCAGTATTTT. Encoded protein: CSVEGTAGVTDTQYF.

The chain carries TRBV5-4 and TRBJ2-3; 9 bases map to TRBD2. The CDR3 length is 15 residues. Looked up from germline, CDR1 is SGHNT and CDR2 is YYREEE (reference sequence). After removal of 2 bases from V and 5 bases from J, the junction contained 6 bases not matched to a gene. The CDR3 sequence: CASSFLAGEGDTQYF. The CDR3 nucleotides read TGTGCCAGCAGCTTTTTAGCGGGAGAGGGAGATACGCAGTATTTT.

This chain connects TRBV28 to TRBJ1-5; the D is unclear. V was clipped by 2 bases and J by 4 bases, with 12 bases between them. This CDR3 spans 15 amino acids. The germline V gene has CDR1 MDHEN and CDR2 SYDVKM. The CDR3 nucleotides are TGTGCCAGCAGTTTAATGGGTGGAGGGAATCAGCCCCAGCATTTT. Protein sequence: CASSLMGGGNQPQHF.

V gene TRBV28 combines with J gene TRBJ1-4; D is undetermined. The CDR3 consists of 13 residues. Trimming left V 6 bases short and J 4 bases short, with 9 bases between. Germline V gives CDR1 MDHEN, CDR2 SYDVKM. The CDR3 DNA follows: TGTGCCAGCAGGAAGGGTTTTAATGAAAAACTGTTTTTT. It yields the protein CASRKGFNEKLFF. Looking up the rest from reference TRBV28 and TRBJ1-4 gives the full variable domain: DVKVTQSSRYLVKRTGEKVFLECVQDMDHENMFWYRQDPGLGLRLIYFSYDVKMKEKGDIPEGYSVSREKKERFSLILESASTNQTSMYLCASRKGFNEKLFFGSGTQLSVL.

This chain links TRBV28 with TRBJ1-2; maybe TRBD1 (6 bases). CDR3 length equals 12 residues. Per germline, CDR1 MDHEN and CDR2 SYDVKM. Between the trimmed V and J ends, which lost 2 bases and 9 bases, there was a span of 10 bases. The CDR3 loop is CASSLRQGSYTF. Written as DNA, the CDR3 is TGTGCCAGCAGTTTAAGGCAGGGGAGCTACACCTTC.

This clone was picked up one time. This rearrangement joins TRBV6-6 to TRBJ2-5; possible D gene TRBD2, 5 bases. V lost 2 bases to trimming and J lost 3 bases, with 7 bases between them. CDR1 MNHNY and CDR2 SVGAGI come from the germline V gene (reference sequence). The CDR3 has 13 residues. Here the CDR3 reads CASSYEGEETQYF. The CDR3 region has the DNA TGTGCCAGCAGTTACGAGGGAGAAGAGACCCAGTACTTC.

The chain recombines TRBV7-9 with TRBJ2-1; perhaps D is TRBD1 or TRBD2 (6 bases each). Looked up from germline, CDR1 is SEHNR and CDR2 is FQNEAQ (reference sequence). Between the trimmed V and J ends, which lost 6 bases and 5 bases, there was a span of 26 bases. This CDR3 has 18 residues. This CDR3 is CASRPRFGGGEDNNEQFF. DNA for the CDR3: TGTGCCAGCAGACCCCGTTTCGGAGGGGGTGAAGACAACAATGAGCAGTTCTTC. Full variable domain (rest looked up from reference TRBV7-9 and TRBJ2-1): DTGVSQNPRHKITKRGQNVTFRCDPISEHNRLYWYRQTLGQGPEFLTYFQNEAQLEKSRLLSDRFSAERPKGSFSTLEIQRTEQGDSAMYLCASRPRFGGGEDNNEQFFGPGTRLTVL.

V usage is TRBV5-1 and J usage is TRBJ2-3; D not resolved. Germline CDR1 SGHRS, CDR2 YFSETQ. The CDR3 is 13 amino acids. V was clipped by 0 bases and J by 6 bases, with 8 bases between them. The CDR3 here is CASSLVVPDTQYF. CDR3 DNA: TGCGCCAGCAGCTTGGTCGTCCCTGATACGCAGTATTTT. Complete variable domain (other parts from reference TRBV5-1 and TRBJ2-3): KAGVTQTPRYLIKTRGQQVTLSCSPISGHRSVSWYQQTPGQGLQFLFEYFSETQRNKGNFPGRFSGRQFSNSRSEMNVSTLELGDSALYLCASSLVVPDTQYFGPGTRLTVL.

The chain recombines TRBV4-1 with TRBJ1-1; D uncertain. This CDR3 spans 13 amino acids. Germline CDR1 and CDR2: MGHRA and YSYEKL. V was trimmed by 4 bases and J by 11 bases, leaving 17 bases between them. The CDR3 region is CASSPLPAAPAFF. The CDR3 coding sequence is TGCGCCAGCAGCCCCCTCCCGGCAGCCCCGGCTTTCTTT.

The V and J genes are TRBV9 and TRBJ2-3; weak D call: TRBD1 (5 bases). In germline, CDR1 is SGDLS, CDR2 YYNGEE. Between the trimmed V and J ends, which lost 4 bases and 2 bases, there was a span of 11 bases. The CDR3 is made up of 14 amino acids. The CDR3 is CASSRQTFTDTQYF. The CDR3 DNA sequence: TGTGCCAGCAGCAGACAGACCTTCACAGATACGCAGTATTTT.

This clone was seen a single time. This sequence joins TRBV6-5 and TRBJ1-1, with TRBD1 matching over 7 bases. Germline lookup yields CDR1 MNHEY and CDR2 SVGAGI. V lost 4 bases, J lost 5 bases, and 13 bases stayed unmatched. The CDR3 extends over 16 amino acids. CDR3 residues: CASSFHTRGTGTEAFF. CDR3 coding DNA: TGTGCCAGCAGTTTTCATACCAGGGGGACGGGAACTGAAGCTTTCTTT.

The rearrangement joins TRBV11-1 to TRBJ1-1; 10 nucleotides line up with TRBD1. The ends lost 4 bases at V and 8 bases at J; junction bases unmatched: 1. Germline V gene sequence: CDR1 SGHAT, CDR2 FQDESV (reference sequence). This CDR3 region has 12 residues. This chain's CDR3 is CASSSGQGEAFF. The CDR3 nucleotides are TGTGCCAGCAGCTCGGGACAGGGGGAAGCTTTCTTT.

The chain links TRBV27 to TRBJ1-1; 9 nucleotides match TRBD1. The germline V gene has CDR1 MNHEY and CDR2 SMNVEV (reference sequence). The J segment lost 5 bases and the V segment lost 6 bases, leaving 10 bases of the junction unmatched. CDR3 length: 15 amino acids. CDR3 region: CASRRLGTGITEAFF. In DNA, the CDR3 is TGTGCCAGCAGAAGATTAGGGACAGGGATAACTGAAGCTTTCTTT.

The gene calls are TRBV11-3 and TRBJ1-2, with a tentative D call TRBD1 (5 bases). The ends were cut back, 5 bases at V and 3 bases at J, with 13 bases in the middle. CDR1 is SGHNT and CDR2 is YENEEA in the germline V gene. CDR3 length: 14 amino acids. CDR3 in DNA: TGTGCCAGCAGCCTATCCCTCAGGGACTATGGCTACACCTTC. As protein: CASSLSLRDYGYTF.